The clone carrying this TCR beta chain occurred a few times. Its antigen remains unidentified. This sample was included in a study of identical twins. TCRdb analysed the 5' RACE reads with MiXCR anew, one entry per CDR3 protein. The table shows 200,000 to 250,000 distinct CDR3 sequences, with 5.5% to 8% occurring only once. Germline CDR1 reads SNHLY; CDR2 reads FYNNEI. V gave up 8 bases and J gave up 0 bases, with 12 bases separating them. The CDR3 totals 14 residues. General study findings and limits: Models underestimated how often monozygotic twins shared out-of-frame TCR alpha. Cord blood beta clonotypes present at high abundance carried fewer insertions; no such pattern appeared in memory repertoires. Analyses of zero insertions could be partly confounded by invariant MAIT and iNKT cells.

These data are also associated with another study on yellow fever vaccine responses in identical twins. That source adds: Twins' vaccine T cell response reportedly gave the appearance of partial convergence and partial personalization.

The chain is built from TRBV2 and TRBJ2-3; D perhaps matches TRBD2 (6 bases). The receptor was isolated from a woman under 30 in good health. Sequenced sample: memory (CD45RO+) T cells sorted from blood. The CDR3 nucleotides read TGTGCCAGCCGGGACTCCCCTAGCACAGATACGCAGTATTTT. Amino acid sequence: CASRDSPSTDTQYF.